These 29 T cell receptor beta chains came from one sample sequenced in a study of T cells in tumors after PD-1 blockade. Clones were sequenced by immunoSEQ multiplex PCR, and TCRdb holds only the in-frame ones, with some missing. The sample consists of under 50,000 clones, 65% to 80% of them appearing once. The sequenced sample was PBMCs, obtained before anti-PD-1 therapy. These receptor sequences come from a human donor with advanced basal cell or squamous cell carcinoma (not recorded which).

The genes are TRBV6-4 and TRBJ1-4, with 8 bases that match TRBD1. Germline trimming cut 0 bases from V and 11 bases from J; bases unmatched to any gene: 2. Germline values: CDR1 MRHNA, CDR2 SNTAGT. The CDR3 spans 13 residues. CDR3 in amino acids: CASSDSTGAKLFF. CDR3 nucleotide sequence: TGTGCCAGCAGTGACTCGACAGGGGCGAAACTGTTTTTT.

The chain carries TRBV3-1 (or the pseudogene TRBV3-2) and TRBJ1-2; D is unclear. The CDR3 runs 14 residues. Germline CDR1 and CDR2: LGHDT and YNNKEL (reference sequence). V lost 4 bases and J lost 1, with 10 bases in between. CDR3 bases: TGTGCCAGCAGCCCGACTCCTGATAACTATGGCTACACCTTC. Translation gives CASSPTPDNYGYTF.

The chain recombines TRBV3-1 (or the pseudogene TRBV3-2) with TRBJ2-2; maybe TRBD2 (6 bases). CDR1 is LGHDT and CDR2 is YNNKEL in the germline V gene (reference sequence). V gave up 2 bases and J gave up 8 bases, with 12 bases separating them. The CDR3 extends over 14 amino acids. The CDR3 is CASSQQGGMGELFF. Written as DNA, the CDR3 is TGTGCCAGCAGCCAACAGGGCGGGATGGGGGAGCTGTTTTTT.

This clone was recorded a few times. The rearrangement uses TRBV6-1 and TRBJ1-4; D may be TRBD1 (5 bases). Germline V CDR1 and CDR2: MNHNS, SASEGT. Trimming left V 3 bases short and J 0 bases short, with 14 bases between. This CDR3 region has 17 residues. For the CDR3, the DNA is TGTGCCAGCAGTGACCAGGGTTTTGGTACAACTAATGAAAAACTGTTTTTT. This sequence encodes CASSDQGFGTTNEKLFF.

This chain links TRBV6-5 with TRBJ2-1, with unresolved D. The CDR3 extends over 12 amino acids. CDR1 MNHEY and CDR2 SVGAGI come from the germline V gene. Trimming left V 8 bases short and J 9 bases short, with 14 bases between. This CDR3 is CASGLSGVEQFF. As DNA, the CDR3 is TGTGCCAGCGGGCTTTCAGGTGTTGAGCAGTTCTTC.

As DNA, the CDR3 is TGTGCCAGCACTATCCCGACAGGGGGTGAGGTCCCCTTCTCTGGGGCCAACGTCCTGACTTTC. Its translation: CASTIPTGGEVPFSGANVLTF. The chain has TRBV7-9 and TRBJ2-6; 9 bases are shared with TRBD1. The CDR3 has 21 amino acids. Germline trimming cut 7 bases from V and 0 bases from J; bases unmatched to any gene: 19. Germline V gene lookup returns CDR1 SEHNR and CDR2 FQNEAQ (reference sequence).

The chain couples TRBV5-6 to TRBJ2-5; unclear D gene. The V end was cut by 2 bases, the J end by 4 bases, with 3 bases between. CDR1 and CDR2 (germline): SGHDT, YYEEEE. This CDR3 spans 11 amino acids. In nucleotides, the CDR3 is TGTGCCAGCAGCTTAAGAGAGACCCAGTACTTC. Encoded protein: CASSLRETQYF.

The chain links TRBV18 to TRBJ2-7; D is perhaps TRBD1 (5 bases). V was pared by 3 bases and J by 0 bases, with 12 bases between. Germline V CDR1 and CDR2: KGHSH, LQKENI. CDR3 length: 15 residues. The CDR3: CASSPSARDSYEQYF. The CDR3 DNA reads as TGTGCCAGCTCACCCTCTGCCAGGGACTCCTACGAGCAGTACTTC.

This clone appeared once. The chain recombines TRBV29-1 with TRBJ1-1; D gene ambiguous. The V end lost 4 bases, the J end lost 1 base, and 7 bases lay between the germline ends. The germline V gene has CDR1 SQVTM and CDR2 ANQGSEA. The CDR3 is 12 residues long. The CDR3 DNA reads TGCAGCGTTGCCTCGACGAACACTGAAGCTTTCTTT. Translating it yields CSVASTNTEAFF.

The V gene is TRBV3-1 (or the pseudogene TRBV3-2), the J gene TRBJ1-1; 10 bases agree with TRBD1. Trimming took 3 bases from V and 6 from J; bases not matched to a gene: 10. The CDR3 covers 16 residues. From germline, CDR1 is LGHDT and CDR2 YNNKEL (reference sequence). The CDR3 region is CASSQAGTGVIAEAFF. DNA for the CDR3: TGTGCCAGCAGCCAGGCCGGGACAGGGGTTATCGCTGAAGCTTTCTTT.

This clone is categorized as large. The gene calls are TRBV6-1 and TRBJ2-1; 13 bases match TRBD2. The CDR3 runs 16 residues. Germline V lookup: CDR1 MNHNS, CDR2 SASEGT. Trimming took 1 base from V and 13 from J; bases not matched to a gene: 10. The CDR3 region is CASSEEEMGTSGNQFF. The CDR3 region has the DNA TGTGCCAGCAGTGAAGAGGAAATGGGGACTAGCGGGAATCAGTTCTTC.

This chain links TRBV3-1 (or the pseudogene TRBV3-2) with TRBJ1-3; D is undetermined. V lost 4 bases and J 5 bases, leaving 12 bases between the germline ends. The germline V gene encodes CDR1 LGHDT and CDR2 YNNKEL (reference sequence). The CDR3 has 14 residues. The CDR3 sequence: CASSPNGLRNTIYF. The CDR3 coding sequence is TGTGCCAGCAGCCCGAACGGACTGAGAAACACCATATATTTT.

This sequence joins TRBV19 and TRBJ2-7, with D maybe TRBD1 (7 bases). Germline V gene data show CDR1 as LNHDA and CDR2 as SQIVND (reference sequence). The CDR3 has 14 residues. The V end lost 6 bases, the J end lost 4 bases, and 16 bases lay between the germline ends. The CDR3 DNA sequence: TGTGCCAGTAGGGAGGGACAGTCAAATTACGAGCAGTACTTC. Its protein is CASREGQSNYEQYF.

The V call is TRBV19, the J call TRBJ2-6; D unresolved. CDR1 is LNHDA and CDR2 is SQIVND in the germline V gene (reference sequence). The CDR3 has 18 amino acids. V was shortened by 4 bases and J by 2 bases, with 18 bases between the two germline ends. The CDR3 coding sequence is TGTGCCAGTAGTAGACGTGGTAAGGGCGGTCCTGGGGCCAACGTCCTGACTTTC. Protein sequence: CASSRRGKGGPGANVLTF.

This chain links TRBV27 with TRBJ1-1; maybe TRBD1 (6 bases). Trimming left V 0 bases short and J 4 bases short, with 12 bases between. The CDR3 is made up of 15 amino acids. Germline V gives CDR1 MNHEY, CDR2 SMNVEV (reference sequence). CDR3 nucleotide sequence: TGTGCCAGCAGTTTATCCCTCTCGGGGGCCACTGAAGCTTTCTTT. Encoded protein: CASSLSLSGATEAFF.

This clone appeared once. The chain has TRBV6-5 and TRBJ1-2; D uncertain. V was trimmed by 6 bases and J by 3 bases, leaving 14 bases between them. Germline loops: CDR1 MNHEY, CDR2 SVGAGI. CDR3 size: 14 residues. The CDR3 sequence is CASRTGSRDYGYTF. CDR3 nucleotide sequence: TGTGCCAGCAGAACCGGGAGTCGAGACTATGGCTACACCTTC.

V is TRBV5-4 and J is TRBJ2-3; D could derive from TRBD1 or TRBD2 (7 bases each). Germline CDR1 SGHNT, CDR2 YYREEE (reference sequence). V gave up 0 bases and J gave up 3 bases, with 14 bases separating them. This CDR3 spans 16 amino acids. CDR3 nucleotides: TGTGCCAGCAGCTTGGGGGCAGGGGGGGGAACAGATACGCAGTATTTT. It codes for CASSLGAGGGTDTQYF.

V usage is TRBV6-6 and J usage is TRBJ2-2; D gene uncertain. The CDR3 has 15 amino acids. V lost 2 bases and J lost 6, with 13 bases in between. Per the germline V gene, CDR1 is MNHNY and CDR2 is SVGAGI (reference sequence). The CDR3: CASSYLNYVPGELFF. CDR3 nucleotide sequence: TGTGCCAGCAGTTACCTAAATTATGTGCCCGGGGAGCTGTTTTTT.

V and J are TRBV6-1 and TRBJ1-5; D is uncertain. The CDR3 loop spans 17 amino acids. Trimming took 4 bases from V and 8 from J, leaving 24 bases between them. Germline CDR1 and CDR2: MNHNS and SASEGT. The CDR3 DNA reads TGTGCCAGCAGTGTCGCCCACGGAGGAGGACCCCGGGAGCCCCAGCATTTT. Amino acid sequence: CASSVAHGGGPREPQHF.

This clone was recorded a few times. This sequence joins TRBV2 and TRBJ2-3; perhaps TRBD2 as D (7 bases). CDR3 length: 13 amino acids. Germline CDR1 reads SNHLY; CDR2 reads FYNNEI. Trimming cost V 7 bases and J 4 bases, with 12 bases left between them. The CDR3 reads CASTGGIADTQYF. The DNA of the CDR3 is TGTGCCAGCACGGGGGGCATCGCAGATACGCAGTATTTT.

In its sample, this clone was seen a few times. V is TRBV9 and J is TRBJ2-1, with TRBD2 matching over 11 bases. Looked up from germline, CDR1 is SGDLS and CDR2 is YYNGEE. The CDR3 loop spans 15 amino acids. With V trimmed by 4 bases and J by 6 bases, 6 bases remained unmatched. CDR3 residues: CASSFGLAGVNEQFF. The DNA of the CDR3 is TGTGCCAGCAGCTTTGGACTAGCGGGTGTCAATGAGCAGTTCTTC. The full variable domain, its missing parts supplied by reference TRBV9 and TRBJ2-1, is DSGVTQTPKHLITATGQRVTLRCSPRSGDLSVYWYQQSLDQGLQFLIQYYNGEERAKGNILERFSAQQFPDLHSELNLSSLELGDSALYFCASSFGLAGVNEQFFGPGTRLTVL.

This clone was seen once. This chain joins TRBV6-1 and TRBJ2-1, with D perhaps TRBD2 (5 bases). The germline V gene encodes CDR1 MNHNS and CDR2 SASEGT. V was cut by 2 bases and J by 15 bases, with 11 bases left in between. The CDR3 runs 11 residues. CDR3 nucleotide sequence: TGTGCCAGCAGTGAAACTTGGAGGCGGTTCTTC. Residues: CASSETWRRFF.

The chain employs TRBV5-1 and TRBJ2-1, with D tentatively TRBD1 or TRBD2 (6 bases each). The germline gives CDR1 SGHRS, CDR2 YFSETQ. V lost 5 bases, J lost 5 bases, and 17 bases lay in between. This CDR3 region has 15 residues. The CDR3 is CASSQGHGGDNEQFF. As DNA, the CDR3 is TGCGCCAGCAGTCAGGGACACGGAGGGGACAATGAGCAGTTCTTC. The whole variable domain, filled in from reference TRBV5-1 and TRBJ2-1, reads KAGVTQTPRYLIKTRGQQVTLSCSPISGHRSVSWYQQTPGQGLQFLFEYFSETQRNKGNFPGRFSGRQFSNSRSEMNVSTLELGDSALYLCASSQGHGGDNEQFFGPGTRLTVL.

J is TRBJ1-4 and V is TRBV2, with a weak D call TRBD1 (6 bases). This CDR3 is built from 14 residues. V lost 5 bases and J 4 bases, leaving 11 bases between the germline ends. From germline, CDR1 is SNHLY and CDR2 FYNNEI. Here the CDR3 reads CASSRQGFNEKLFF. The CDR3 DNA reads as TGTGCCAGCAGTCGTCAGGGGTTTAATGAAAAACTGTTTTTT.

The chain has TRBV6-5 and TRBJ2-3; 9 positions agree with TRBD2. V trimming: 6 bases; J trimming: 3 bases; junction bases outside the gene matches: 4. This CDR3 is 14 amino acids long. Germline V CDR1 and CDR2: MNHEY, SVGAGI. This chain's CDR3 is CASRNSGRTDTQYF. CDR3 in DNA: TGTGCCAGCAGAAATAGCGGGAGAACAGATACGCAGTATTTT.

This CDR3 reads CAISDTDTQYF. For the CDR3, the DNA is TGTGCCATCAGTGATACAGATACGCAGTATTTT. This chain uses TRBV10-3 with TRBJ2-3, with D hard to call. Germline loops: CDR1 ENHRY, CDR2 SYGVKD. Trimming removed 3 bases at V and 3 bases at J, with 1 base between. The CDR3 contains 11 residues.

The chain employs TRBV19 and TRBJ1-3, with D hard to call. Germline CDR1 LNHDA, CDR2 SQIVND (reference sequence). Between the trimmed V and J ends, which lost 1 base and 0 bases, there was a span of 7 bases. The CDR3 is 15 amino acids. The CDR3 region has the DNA TGTGCCAGTAGTATAGCAAGAGACTCTGGAAACACCATATATTTT. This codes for CASSIARDSGNTIYF.

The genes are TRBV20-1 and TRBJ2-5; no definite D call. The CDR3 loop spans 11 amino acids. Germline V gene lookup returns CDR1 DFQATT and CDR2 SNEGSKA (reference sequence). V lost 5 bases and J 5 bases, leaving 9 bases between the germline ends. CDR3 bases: TGCAGTGCTCTTATGGCCGAGACCCAGTACTTC. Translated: CSALMAETQYF.

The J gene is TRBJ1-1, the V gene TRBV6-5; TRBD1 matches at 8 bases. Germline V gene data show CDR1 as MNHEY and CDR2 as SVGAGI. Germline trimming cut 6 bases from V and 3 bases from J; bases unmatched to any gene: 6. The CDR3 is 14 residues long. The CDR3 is CASSRTGWDTEAFF. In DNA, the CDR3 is TGTGCCAGCAGCAGGACAGGGTGGGACACTGAAGCTTTCTTT.